This TCR beta chain was identified during a study of T cells after yellow fever vaccination. About the research overall: Low-cell-number fractions underwent preparation using SMART-Seq v4 Ultra Low Input. Study conclusions and caveats: Clones from primary vaccination mostly reappeared after the booster (roughly 95% CD4, roughly 87% CD8). CD4 and CD8 compartments shared a small share of clonotypes.

This clonotype was observed many times. Its antigen remains unidentified. A universal primer site and UMIs were added as TCR cDNA was made by 5'RACE template switching. TCRdb fed the 5' RACE reads into MiXCR, producing one record per CDR3 protein. The sample contains about 250,000 distinct CDR3 sequences, approximately 3.5% of which appear only once. The V gene lost 5 bases and the J gene lost 1 base, with 5 bases spanning the gap. This CDR3 comprises 13 residues. The origin of this receptor is a young man who received the YFV17D yellow fever vaccine. The rearrangement uses TRBV12-3 or TRBV12-4 and TRBJ2-2; D is unclear. The sample here was PBMCs, taken 15 days after the yellow fever booster vaccination. The CDR3 DNA follows: TGTGCCAGCAGTGTCGGGAACACCGGGGAGCTGTTTTTT. Encoded protein: CASSVGNTGELFF.